The source of this T cell receptor (beta chain) is a study of pediatric ulcerative colitis. The rectum was sampled with one to two pinch biopsies at colonoscopy. The assay was run at survey level. Sequencing was performed with immunoSEQ multiplex PCR; in TCRdb, only in-frame clones are kept and a portion is missing. Here the sample spans some 40,000 clones, 65% to 80% being singletons. The germline V gene has CDR1 MNHEY and CDR2 SVGAGI. The CDR3 totals 15 residues. The germline V and J ends were trimmed by 0 bases and 1 base, with 9 bases remaining between them. The sample consisted of gut tissue. This TCR came from a boy younger than 18 with severe ulcerative colitis. The chain recombines TRBV6-5 with TRBJ1-1; no clear D gene. The CDR3: CASSYSIIPNTEAFF. DNA for the CDR3: TGTGCCAGCAGTTACTCAATTATACCGAACACTGAAGCTTTCTTT.